What follows are 28 T cell receptor beta chains derived from one specimen sequenced in a study of blood T cell repertoires in COVID-19. Clones were read by immunoSEQ multiplex PCR, and TCRdb kept only the in-frame ones, dropping some. The sample shows almost 400,000 clones, about 89% of them seen only once. Material: peripheral blood. Every receptor here comes from a woman aged 55-70 years with COVID-19, enrolled during active disease.

This chain uses TRBV7-8 with TRBJ2-5, with D perhaps matching TRBD1 (6 bases). The V and J ends lost 2 bases and 3 bases respectively, with 10 bases between them. CDR1 SGHVS and CDR2 FQNEAQ come from the germline V gene. The CDR3 is 14 amino acids. The CDR3: CASSLRQDKETQYF. For the CDR3, the DNA is TGTGCCAGCAGCTTAAGACAGGACAAAGAGACCCAGTACTTC.

The chain combines TRBV5-1 with TRBJ1-4; the D is unclear. Germline CDR1 is SGHRS and CDR2 is YFSETQ. The CDR3 loop spans 13 amino acids. Between the trimmed V and J ends, which lost 4 bases and 5 bases, there was a span of 9 bases. The CDR3 region has the DNA TGCGCCAGCAGCGCCTCAGTCAATGAAAAACTGTTTTTT. Protein: CASSASVNEKLFF.

J is TRBJ1-2 and V is TRBV5-4, with D possibly being TRBD1 (5 bases). V lost 2 bases and J 10 bases, leaving 15 bases between the germline ends. The CDR3 sequence is 13 residues long. CDR1 SGHNT and CDR2 YYREEE come from the germline V gene (reference sequence). The CDR3 region is CASSLGGEGLYTF. CDR3 nucleotide sequence: TGTGCCAGCAGCTTAGGAGGGGAGGGCCTCTACACCTTC.

This rearrangement joins TRBV6-5 to TRBJ1-2; possibly TRBD1 for D (6 bases). Looked up from germline, CDR1 is MNHEY and CDR2 is SVGAGI. V was clipped by 2 bases and J by 5 bases, with 9 bases between them. This CDR3 has 13 residues. The CDR3 DNA sequence: TGTGCCAGCAGTTACCGGGACAAGTATGGCTACACCTTC. It yields the protein CASSYRDKYGYTF.

The chain is built from TRBV7-9 and TRBJ2-3; 7 bases fit TRBD2. Germline V lookup: CDR1 SEHNR, CDR2 FQNEAQ (reference sequence). The CDR3 is 16 amino acids. V lost 5 bases, J lost 2 bases, and 10 bases stayed unmatched. This CDR3 reads CASSPDNSGYTDTQYF. The CDR3 DNA reads as TGTGCCAGCAGCCCCGATAATAGCGGGTACACAGATACGCAGTATTTT.

CDR3 sequence (DNA): TGTGCCAGCTCACCTTCATGGGGGACAGGGCACTATGGCTACACCTTC. Protein product: CASSPSWGTGHYGYTF. The chain joins TRBV18 to TRBJ1-2; 9 nucleotides match TRBD1. This CDR3 comprises 16 residues. Germline V CDR1 and CDR2: KGHSH, LQKENI. J was trimmed by 3 bases and V by 3 bases; bases with no gene match: 8.

The V call is TRBV27, the J call TRBJ2-3; no definite D call. V was cut by 5 bases and J by 0 bases, with 6 bases left in between. Germline V gene lookup returns CDR1 MNHEY and CDR2 SMNVEV (reference sequence). The CDR3 runs to 13 residues. The CDR3 loop reads CASSRTSTDTQYF. DNA for the CDR3: TGTGCCAGCAGTAGAACTAGCACAGATACGCAGTATTTT.

This chain links TRBV9 with TRBJ1-6; no clear D gene. V lost 3 bases and J 0 bases, leaving 7 bases between the germline ends. There are 15 residues in the CDR3. Germline V gene sequence: CDR1 SGDLS, CDR2 YYNGEE. The CDR3 loop is CASSAGSSYNSPLHF. DNA for the CDR3: TGTGCCAGCAGCGCCGGGAGCTCCTATAATTCACCCCTCCACTTT.

This chain joins TRBV19 and TRBJ1-2; tentatively, D is TRBD1 (5 bases). CDR1 is LNHDA, CDR2 SQIVND, per germline (reference sequence). Trimming took off 9 bases at V and 7 bases at J, with 21 bases between the two ends. The CDR3 loop spans 14 amino acids. CDR3 region: CASTLGRRGGGYTF. CDR3 bases: TGTGCCAGCACCCTGGGGCGAAGGGGTGGTGGCTACACCTTC.

The CDR3 coding sequence is TGTGCCAGCAGACCGGCTAGCGGGGGGTCCAGCTCCTACAATGAGCAGTTCTTC. Residues: CASRPASGGSSSYNEQFF. The J gene is TRBJ2-1, the V gene TRBV28; 11 nucleotides match TRBD2. V gave up 6 bases and J gave up 0 bases; unmatched junction bases: 10. From germline, CDR1 is MDHEN and CDR2 SYDVKM. The CDR3 is 18 residues long.

This clone was counted a single time. This chain uses TRBV5-1 with TRBJ1-5, with D perhaps TRBD1 (6 bases). CDR1 is SGHRS and CDR2 is YFSETQ in the germline V gene. The CDR3 runs to 15 residues. The ends were cut back, 4 bases at V and 1 base at J, with 12 bases in the middle. The CDR3 DNA follows: TGCGCCAGCAGCCCTGGGACATTCAGCAATCAGCCCCAGCATTTT. As protein: CASSPGTFSNQPQHF. Filled out from reference TRBV5-1 and TRBJ1-5, the complete variable domain reads KAGVTQTPRYLIKTRGQQVTLSCSPISGHRSVSWYQQTPGQGLQFLFEYFSETQRNKGNFPGRFSGRQFSNSRSEMNVSTLELGDSALYLCASSPGTFSNQPQHFGDGTRLSIL.

The rearrangement links TRBV7-2 to TRBJ2-5; the D gene is possibly TRBD2 (5 bases). The CDR3 runs to 14 residues. Germline CDR1 is SGHTA and CDR2 is FQGNSA. Trimming removed 0 bases at V and 4 bases at J, with 9 bases between. In DNA, the CDR3 is TGTGCCAGCAGCTTAGCGGGGAGAGGAGAGACCCAGTACTTC. Encoded protein: CASSLAGRGETQYF.

This clone came up a few times. The V gene is TRBV12-3 or TRBV12-4, the J gene TRBJ1-1, with D possibly matching TRBD1 (5 bases). V dropped 4 bases and J dropped 7 bases, with 7 bases sitting between them. The CDR3 consists of 11 residues. CDR3 sequence reads: CASSSQGEAFF. The CDR3 nucleotides are TGTGCCAGCAGTTCTCAGGGTGAAGCTTTCTTT.

The chain joins TRBV14 to TRBJ1-1; D call uncertain. CDR1 is SGHDN and CDR2 is FVKESK in the germline V gene. The CDR3 spans 12 residues. Between the trimmed V and J ends, which lost 1 base and 8 bases, there was a span of 8 bases. In nucleotides, the CDR3 is TGTGCCAGCAGCCAAGGTAGTAGAGAAGCTTTCTTT. Its translation is CASSQGSREAFF.

This clone appeared once. The chain carries TRBV10-3 and TRBJ2-3; TRBD1 matches 10 bases. The CDR3 runs 14 residues. The ends lost 6 bases at V and 1 base at J; junction bases unmatched: 1. Germline V gene lookup returns CDR1 ENHRY and CDR2 SYGVKD. Here the CDR3 reads CAIRGTGGTDTQYF. CDR3 DNA sequence: TGTGCCATCAGAGGGACAGGGGGCACAGATACGCAGTATTTT.

V and J are TRBV25-1 and TRBJ2-1; possibly TRBD1 for D (6 bases). Germline values: CDR1 MGHDK, CDR2 SYGVNS. V lost 3 bases and J lost 2, with 11 bases in between. This CDR3 region has 15 residues. Written as DNA, the CDR3 is TGTGCCAGCAGTGAGACGGACAGTCCCTACAATGAGCAGTTCTTC. Translated, it gives CASSETDSPYNEQFF. Together with reference TRBV25-1 and TRBJ2-1, the CDR3 gives the full variable domain: EADIYQTPRYLVIGTGKKITLECSQTMGHDKMYWYQQDPGMELHLIHYSYGVNSTEKGDLSSESTVSRIRTEHFPLTLESARPSHTSQYLCASSETDSPYNEQFFGPGTRLTVL.

There are a few counts of this clone. The chain is built from TRBV19 and TRBJ2-2, with 7 bases identical to TRBD2. Germline lookup yields CDR1 LNHDA and CDR2 SQIVND (reference sequence). V gave up 1 base and J gave up 4 bases; unmatched junction bases: 6. CDR3 length: 16 residues. CDR3: CASSIVAGVTTGELFF. CDR3 nucleotides: TGTGCCAGTAGTATAGTCGCGGGGGTTACCACCGGGGAGCTGTTTTTT.

V gene TRBV28 combines with J gene TRBJ1-3; the D gene is possibly TRBD1 (6 bases). Per germline, CDR1 MDHEN and CDR2 SYDVKM. V gave up 7 bases and J gave up 4 bases, with 11 bases separating them. This CDR3 has 13 amino acids. In DNA form, the CDR3 reads TGTGCCAGCAAGGGGGGGGCCGGAAACACCATATATTTT. Its translation: CASKGGAGNTIYF.

The chain carries TRBV11-2 and TRBJ2-2; 9 bases line up with TRBD1. The CDR3 loop spans 17 amino acids. Germline V gene lookup returns CDR1 SGHAT and CDR2 FQNNGV. Trimming took 1 base from V and 7 from J; bases not matched to a gene: 10. The CDR3 protein is CASSLGRVGQGNGELFF. CDR3 bases: TGTGCCAGCAGCTTAGGCAGGGTGGGACAGGGTAACGGGGAGCTGTTTTTT.

The table lists this clone with a count of one. The gene calls are TRBV6-6 and TRBJ2-1; 13 bases match TRBD2. From germline, CDR1 is MNHNY and CDR2 SVGAGI (reference sequence). Germline trimming cut 5 bases from V and 0 bases from J; bases unmatched to any gene: 13. The CDR3 runs to 20 residues. The CDR3 coding sequence is TGTGCCAGCAGTCCCAGACTAGCGGGGGGCCGATTGTTCTCCTACAATGAGCAGTTCTTC. Translated, it gives CASSPRLAGGRLFSYNEQFF.

The rearrangement links TRBV3-1 (or the pseudogene TRBV3-2) to TRBJ2-3; the match to TRBD1 covers 8 bases. Germline CDR1 LGHDT, CDR2 YNNKEL (reference sequence). This CDR3 is built from 16 residues. The trim removed 3 bases at V and 2 bases at J, leaving 7 bases unmatched. CDR3 residues: CASSQTGVVITDTQYF. The CDR3 nucleotides read TGTGCCAGCAGCCAGACAGGGGTAGTCATCACAGATACGCAGTATTTT.

The chain combines TRBV15 with TRBJ1-2, with TRBD1 matching 9 bases. CDR3 length: 16 residues. J lost 4 bases, V lost 0 bases, and 6 bases had no gene match. Germline V lookup: CDR1 LNHNV, CDR2 YYDKDF (reference sequence). The CDR3: CATSRDAGQGIYGYTF. The CDR3 nucleotides are TGTGCCACCAGCAGAGATGCGGGACAGGGAATCTATGGCTACACCTTC.

V usage is TRBV7-9 and J usage is TRBJ1-6; the D is unclear. The CDR3 is made up of 14 amino acids. V lost 5 bases, J lost 7 bases, and 12 bases lay in between. CDR1 and CDR2 from the germline V gene are SEHNR and FQNEAQ (reference sequence). CDR3 nucleotide sequence: TGTGCCAGCAGCCCTCCAGGTCCAAATTCACCCCTCCACTTT. Residues: CASSPPGPNSPLHF.

This clone was counted only a few times. The rearrangement links TRBV11-2 to TRBJ1-2, with 7 nucleotides matching TRBD1. There are 13 residues in the CDR3. Germline loops: CDR1 SGHAT, CDR2 FQNNGV. The V and J ends lost 6 bases and 6 bases, in that order; junction bases with no gene match: 7. The DNA for the CDR3 is TGTGCCAGCAGAAGGGGGCAAGGTAATGGCTACACCTTC. This gives the protein CASRRGQGNGYTF.

CDR3 DNA sequence: TGTGCCAGCAGCTCTAGTGGGCGGGGGGGATCCTACGAGCAGTACTTC. Translated: CASSSSGRGGSYEQYF. V is TRBV11-3 and J is TRBJ2-7; TRBD2 agrees at 9 bases. V was clipped by 4 bases and J by 1 base; unmatched bases: 8. The length of the CDR3 is 16 residues. Germline V lookup: CDR1 SGHNT, CDR2 YENEEA.

The chain carries TRBV7-9 and TRBJ2-2, with D possibly matching TRBD2 (6 bases). The CDR3 consists of 15 residues. The germline CDR1 and CDR2 sequences are SEHNR and FQNEAQ (reference sequence). Trimming stripped 6 bases from V and 4 bases from J, with 15 bases between. As DNA, the CDR3 is TGTGCCAGCAGAAGGGCCGGGAGTGGCACCGGGGAGCTGTTTTTT. Amino acid sequence: CASRRAGSGTGELFF.

On this clone itself: The same CDR3 also results from other DNA sequences found in this sample. The gene calls are TRBV2 and TRBJ2-2; D gene uncertain. CDR1 is SNHLY, CDR2 FYNNEI, per germline. Between the trimmed V and J ends, which lost 1 base and 6 bases, there was a span of 6 bases. The CDR3 is 13 residues long. The CDR3: CASSEGAAGELFF. CDR3 coding DNA: TGTGCCAGCAGTGAAGGGGCCGCCGGGGAGCTGTTTTTT.

As DNA, the CDR3 is TGTGCCAGCGCCCGTGGGGGGGATTACAATGAGCAGTTCTTC. This gives the protein CASARGGDYNEQFF. The gene calls are TRBV28 and TRBJ2-1; 7 bases agree with TRBD2. The length of the CDR3 is 14 residues. Germline CDR1 and CDR2: MDHEN and SYDVKM. V gave up 8 bases and J gave up 4 bases; unmatched junction bases: 8.